Listed below are T cell receptor beta chains from one sample, sequenced in a study of blood T cells in healthy people across ages. TCRdb recomputed calls from the 5' RACE reads with MiXCR, one row per CDR3 protein. The sample includes hundreds of thousands of distinct CDR3 sequences, roughly three fifths seen only once; the top ten take around 24%. Material: blood. The origin of the receptors is a man aged 35 to 55 in good health. Each CDR3 is given with its conserved first and last residue. Each record gives: clone size, V gene, CDR3 protein. Not all rows give a size; the values are once, few, many and, for expanded clones, a class.

NA	TRBV18	CASSLLWEETQYF
NA	TRBV4-3	CASSQSGTGNEKLFF
once	TRBV6-1	CASSEASTSYGYTF
NA	TRBV7-9	CASSHRRGTGANVLTF
NA	TRBV6-6	CASSYSSRSPDTQYF
few	TRBV25-1	CASSGGGGYTF
NA	TRBV5-1	CASRGEEDPEKLFF
once	TRBV21-1	CASTEDSQILEATNEKLFF
NA	TRBV15	CATSRLNGQGRAGDFTDTQYF
NA	TRBV3-1	CASSRDRDPPGSPLHF
NA	TRBV7-9	CASSSTFMTDNTNSYEQYF
NA	TRBV3-1	CASSQASRGSRNEQYF
NA	TRBV5-1	CASEAGTSTDTQYF